Listed here are 26 T cell receptor beta chains from one sample, sequenced in a study of OX40 agonist ivuxolimab in advanced cancers. Produced via immunoSEQ multiplex PCR; TCRdb's table is partial and in-frame only. The sample shows 96,000 or so clones, 90% of them seen only once. The sample was CD4+ or CD8+ T cells sorted from blood, taken in a trial of the OX40 agonist ivuxolimab. The receptor source for this set is an adult with an advanced solid tumor such as melanoma, head and neck, liver or kidney cancer.

In its sample, this clone was seen once. The chain uses TRBV7-2 and TRBJ2-2, with TRBD2 matching over 7 bases. Germline CDR1 reads SGHTA; CDR2 reads FQGNSA. V was pared by 2 bases and J by 4 bases, with 10 bases of the junction left unmatched. The CDR3 sequence is 17 residues long. The CDR3 spells CASSLPSSGGPTGELFF. CDR3 nucleotides: TGTGCCAGCAGCTTACCCTCTAGCGGAGGGCCCACCGGGGAGCTGTTTTTT. Filled out from reference TRBV7-2 and TRBJ2-2, the complete variable domain reads GAGVSQSPSNKVTEKGKDVELRCDPISGHTALYWYRQSLGQGLEFLIYFQGNSAPDKSGLPSDRFSAERTGGSVSTLTIQRTQQEDSAVYLCASSLPSSGGPTGELFFGEGSRLTVL.

The chain uses TRBV5-1 and TRBJ2-3, with 12 bases fitting TRBD1. V dropped 4 bases and J dropped 7; count of bases not matched to a gene: 13. The CDR3 has 17 amino acids. The germline V gene encodes CDR1 SGHRS and CDR2 YFSETQ. The CDR3 sequence is CASSKERGTGGANTQYF. The CDR3 DNA is TGCGCCAGCAGCAAAGAAAGGGGGACAGGGGGCGCAAATACGCAGTATTTT.

The rearrangement uses TRBV4-3 and TRBJ2-1; the D call may be TRBD1 or TRBD2 (5 bases each). CDR1 is LGHNA, CDR2 YSLEER, per germline. Trimming took off 0 bases at V and 8 bases at J, with 20 bases between the two ends. The CDR3 loop spans 17 amino acids. Written as DNA, the CDR3 is TGCGCCAGCAGCCAAGATATCCCCAGGGACCGTTTGTATGAGCAGTTCTTC. Protein product: CASSQDIPRDRLYEQFF.

The chain links TRBV7-9 to TRBJ2-1; D is ambiguous. The germline V gene has CDR1 SEHNR and CDR2 FQNEAQ (reference sequence). V lost 5 bases to trimming and J lost 8 bases, with 7 bases between them. This CDR3 contains 11 residues. The CDR3 loop reads CASSPGYEQFF. CDR3 sequence (DNA): TGTGCCAGCAGCCCCGGCTATGAGCAGTTCTTC.

The chain has TRBV7-2 and TRBJ1-2; no definite D call. The V gene's germline CDR1 is SGHTA and CDR2 FQGNSA. The CDR3 has 11 residues. The V end lost 7 bases, the J end lost 8 bases, and 11 bases lay between the germline ends. CDR3 DNA: TGTGCCAGCAAGCGGGTCACAGGCTACACCTTC. Translation: CASKRVTGYTF.

J is TRBJ1-5 and V is TRBV19, with D tentatively TRBD1 (6 bases). CDR1 and CDR2 (germline): LNHDA, SQIVND (reference sequence). The CDR3 has 15 residues. Trimming pared 5 bases from V and 4 bases from J, leaving 15 bases between. This CDR3 is CASSPQSTGNQPQHF. The CDR3, as DNA: TGTGCCAGTAGTCCGCAATCGACAGGAAATCAGCCCCAGCATTTT. Looking up the rest from reference TRBV19 and TRBJ1-5 gives the full variable domain: DGGITQSPKYLFRKEGQNVTLSCEQNLNHDAMYWYRQDPGQGLRLIYYSQIVNDFQKGDIAEGYSVSREKKESFPLTVTSAQKNPTAFYLCASSPQSTGNQPQHFGDGTRLSIL.

The CDR3 reads CASSATGGRAGNEQFF. DNA for the CDR3: TGTGCCAGCAGCGCCACTGGCGGGAGGGCGGGGAATGAGCAGTTCTTC. The chain employs TRBV7-3 and TRBJ2-1, with 9 bases identical to TRBD2. Germline CDR1 reads SGHTA; CDR2 reads FQGTGA. V dropped 5 bases and J dropped 7; count of bases not matched to a gene: 12. This CDR3 has 16 amino acids.

This clone occurred once. The chain joins TRBV6-5 to TRBJ1-5; D call uncertain. CDR3 length: 14 amino acids. V lost 5 bases, J lost 5 bases, and 13 bases lay in between. Germline V lookup: CDR1 MNHEY, CDR2 SVGAGI. CDR3 bases: TGTGCCAGCAGTAATACGCAAGGGCATCAGCCCCAGCATTTT. This sequence encodes CASSNTQGHQPQHF.

The chain uses TRBV30 and TRBJ2-7; TRBD1 matches at 7 bases. The CDR3 sequence is 15 residues long. The junction had 9 bases not matched to a gene; V was cut back by 4 bases and J by 0 bases. Germline lookup yields CDR1 GTSNPN and CDR2 SVGIG (reference sequence). The CDR3 protein is CAWNTGTDYSYEQYF. As DNA, the CDR3 is TGTGCCTGGAACACCGGGACAGATTACTCCTACGAGCAGTACTTC.

V and J are TRBV11-1 and TRBJ2-1; the match to TRBD2 covers 8 bases. The CDR3 consists of 16 residues. J gave up 2 bases and V 4 bases, and 7 bases lay outside the gene matches. The V gene's germline CDR1 is SGHAT and CDR2 FQDESV (reference sequence). Here the CDR3 reads CASSWPSGRAYNEQFF. The CDR3 DNA follows: TGTGCCAGCAGCTGGCCTAGCGGGCGAGCCTACAATGAGCAGTTCTTC. The complete variable domain, with remaining parts taken from reference TRBV11-1 and TRBJ2-1, reads EAEVAQSPRYKITEKSQAVAFWCDPISGHATLYWYRQILGQGPELLVQFQDESVVDDSQLPKDRFSAERLKGVDSTLKIQPAELGDSAMYLCASSWPSGRAYNEQFFGPGTRLTVL.

This chain connects TRBV19 to TRBJ2-1, with D possibly being TRBD1 or TRBD2 (6 bases each). The CDR3 is 17 amino acids. Between the trimmed V and J ends, which lost 7 bases and 2 bases, there was a span of 21 bases. Germline CDR1 and CDR2: LNHDA and SQIVND (reference sequence). The CDR3 region is CASTDGGPARAYNEQFF. The CDR3, as DNA: TGTGCCAGTACCGACGGGGGCCCAGCGAGGGCCTACAATGAGCAGTTCTTC.

This clone occurred a few times. V gene TRBV19 combines with J gene TRBJ1-2, with TRBD1 matching over 9 bases. The germline V gene encodes CDR1 LNHDA and CDR2 SQIVND (reference sequence). The J segment lost 1 base and the V segment lost 2 bases, leaving 8 bases of the junction unmatched. The CDR3 covers 17 residues. CDR3: CASSIPGQGILNYGYTF. The CDR3 coding sequence is TGTGCCAGTAGTATACCTGGACAGGGGATTCTTAACTATGGCTACACCTTC.

The genes are TRBV4-3 and TRBJ2-3; the match to TRBD2 covers 9 bases. Looked up from germline, CDR1 is LGHNA and CDR2 is YSLEER. V was pared by 2 bases and J by 4 bases, with 7 bases of the junction left unmatched. The CDR3 runs 16 residues. The CDR3 protein is CASSQSWGLAADTQYF. In nucleotides, the CDR3 is TGCGCCAGCAGCCAAAGTTGGGGACTAGCCGCAGATACGCAGTATTTT.

The count of this clone is one. This chain joins TRBV6-1 and TRBJ2-3; D not resolved. In germline, CDR1 is MNHNS, CDR2 SASEGT. Trimming shortened V by 8 bases and J by 0 bases, and 9 bases separated the two germline ends. The CDR3 runs 13 residues. The CDR3 coding sequence is TGTGCCAGCGTTTTCCGTAGCACAGATACGCAGTATTTT. Its translation is CASVFRSTDTQYF.

The chain uses TRBV4-1 and TRBJ2-7, with D possibly TRBD2 on 5 matching bases. V dropped 0 bases and J dropped 6 bases, with 21 bases sitting between them. Germline V gene sequence: CDR1 MGHRA, CDR2 YSYEKL. The CDR3 consists of 17 residues. The CDR3 reads CASSQDWARGAPLEQYF. DNA of the CDR3: TGCGCCAGCAGCCAAGATTGGGCCCGGGGAGCCCCCCTCGAGCAGTACTTC.

This clone was recorded once. The chain links TRBV7-2 to TRBJ2-7; D remains ambiguous. Germline values: CDR1 SGHTA, CDR2 FQGNSA. V shed 5 bases and J shed 3 bases, with 8 bases lying between them. The CDR3 is 12 amino acids. This CDR3 reads CASSPGGYEQYF. The CDR3 DNA is TGTGCCAGCAGCCCAGGCGGCTACGAGCAGTACTTC.

The chain recombines TRBV13 with TRBJ1-2; no definite D call. Germline values: CDR1 PRHDT, CDR2 FYEKMQ (reference sequence). Trimming took off 1 base at V and 2 bases at J, with 11 bases between the two ends. The CDR3 has 15 residues. In DNA form, the CDR3 reads TGTGCCAGCAGCTTAGTCGCAGACAAGAACTATGGCTACACCTTC. Its protein is CASSLVADKNYGYTF.

V usage is TRBV5-1 and J usage is TRBJ2-7; D might be TRBD1 or TRBD2, each matching 5 bases. Trimming shortened V by 4 bases and J by 3 bases, and 17 bases separated the two germline ends. The CDR3 runs to 15 residues. Germline CDR1 SGHRS, CDR2 YFSETQ. This chain's CDR3 is CASSTGTTESYEQYF. CDR3 in DNA: TGCGCCAGCAGCACCGGGACGACCGAAAGCTACGAGCAGTACTTC.

The gene calls are TRBV4-3 and TRBJ2-3; 8 nucleotides agree with TRBD2. Germline assignment: CDR1 LGHNA and CDR2 YSLEER. The CDR3 contains 14 residues. The J segment lost 9 bases and the V segment lost 4 bases, leaving 9 bases of the junction unmatched. In nucleotides, the CDR3 is TGCGCCAGCAGCCCGAGCGGGAGCCTAGACACGCAGTATTTT. Amino acids: CASSPSGSLDTQYF.

As concerns this clone: Its ends do not fully match the called genes, so a read error is possible. This chain uses TRBV7-7 with TRBJ2-3; D tentatively fits TRBD1 or TRBD2 (5 bases each). Germline assignment: CDR1 SSHAT and CDR2 FNYEAQ (reference sequence). The CDR3 loop spans 17 amino acids. The CDR3 nucleotides read TGTGCTAGCAGCCCTGGGACCGGCGCCTATTTCACAGATACGCAGTATTTT. Translating gives CASSPGTGAYFTDTQYF.

The gene calls are TRBV28 and TRBJ2-3; 11 bases line up with TRBD2. V lost 8 bases to trimming and J lost 2 bases; unmatched junction nucleotides: 9. Germline V gene sequence: CDR1 MDHEN, CDR2 SYDVKM. This CDR3 region has 16 residues. CDR3 in amino acids: CASAGTSGKVTDTQYF. In DNA form, the CDR3 reads TGTGCCAGCGCTGGGACTAGCGGCAAAGTCACAGATACGCAGTATTTT.

The chain employs TRBV7-2 and TRBJ2-5; 8 positions agree with TRBD2. This CDR3 has 15 residues. In germline, CDR1 is SGHTA, CDR2 FQGNSA. Germline trimming cut 1 base from V and 2 bases from J; bases unmatched to any gene: 3. Written as DNA, the CDR3 is TGTGCCAGCAGCTTAGGGGTAGCGGGGCAAGAGACCCAGTACTTC. It yields the protein CASSLGVAGQETQYF.

V is TRBV27 and J is TRBJ2-3; D is possibly TRBD1 (6 bases). The CDR3 length is 13 residues. V lost 8 bases and J lost 3, with 12 bases in between. CDR1 and CDR2 from the germline V gene are MNHEY and SMNVEV (reference sequence). The CDR3: CASGQQGTDTQYF. CDR3 nucleotide sequence: TGTGCCAGCGGACAACAGGGAACAGATACGCAGTATTTT.

This chain uses TRBV5-1 with TRBJ1-3; D not resolved. The germline CDR1 and CDR2 sequences are SGHRS and YFSETQ. The CDR3 contains 14 residues. The ends were cut back, 3 bases at V and 0 bases at J, with 7 bases in the middle. The CDR3 protein is CASSSGSSGNTIYF. The CDR3 DNA follows: TGCGCCAGCAGCTCGGGCAGCTCTGGAAACACCATATATTTT.

The chain links TRBV5-4 to TRBJ2-1, with 12 bases matching TRBD2. The germline CDR1 and CDR2 sequences are SGHNT and YYREEE (reference sequence). V was pared by 0 bases and J by 9 bases, with 7 bases of the junction left unmatched. The CDR3 contains 16 residues. CDR3 in DNA: TGTGCCAGCAGCTTGGCCCTAGCGGGAGGGAGTGGTGAGCAGTTCTTC. It is translated as CASSLALAGGSGEQFF.

V usage is TRBV7-2 and J usage is TRBJ2-5, with 9 bases fitting TRBD1. This CDR3 is 15 amino acids long. The germline V gene encodes CDR1 SGHTA and CDR2 FQGNSA. With V trimmed by 4 bases and J by 2 bases, 5 bases remained unmatched. The CDR3 bases are TGTGCCAGCAGCTCCGCCGGGACAGGGCAAGAGACCCAGTACTTC. It specifies CASSSAGTGQETQYF.